The entry below describes one T cell receptor beta chain. Its antigen is still unknown. This specimen belongs to a study of cytomegalovirus exposure and HLA in healthy donors. The CDR3 totals 12 residues. V lost 5 bases to trimming and J lost 4 bases, with 6 bases between them. Germline V CDR1 and CDR2: MGHDK, SYGVNS. The study's findings and limits: When analyzed later, a missense DCLRE1C variant was found to be linked to TCR beta V- and J-gene trimming. Association of 16,951 TCR beta sequences with HLA alleles was found at 0.05 false discovery rate in a later analysis.

13 Jbeta primers and 60 Vbeta primers were used for the PCR. Only in-frame clones appear in the TCRdb table, and some are missing; sequencing was by immunoSEQ multiplex PCR. The table lists about 88,000 clones. The sample consisted of PBMCs. The sequence derives from a girl aged 10 to 17 in good health and CMV-seropositive. V is TRBV25-1 and J is TRBJ1-5; maybe TRBD1 (5 bases). DNA for the CDR3: TGTGCCAGCAGTCAGGGAAATCAGCCCCAGCATTTT. This translates into CASSQGNQPQHF.